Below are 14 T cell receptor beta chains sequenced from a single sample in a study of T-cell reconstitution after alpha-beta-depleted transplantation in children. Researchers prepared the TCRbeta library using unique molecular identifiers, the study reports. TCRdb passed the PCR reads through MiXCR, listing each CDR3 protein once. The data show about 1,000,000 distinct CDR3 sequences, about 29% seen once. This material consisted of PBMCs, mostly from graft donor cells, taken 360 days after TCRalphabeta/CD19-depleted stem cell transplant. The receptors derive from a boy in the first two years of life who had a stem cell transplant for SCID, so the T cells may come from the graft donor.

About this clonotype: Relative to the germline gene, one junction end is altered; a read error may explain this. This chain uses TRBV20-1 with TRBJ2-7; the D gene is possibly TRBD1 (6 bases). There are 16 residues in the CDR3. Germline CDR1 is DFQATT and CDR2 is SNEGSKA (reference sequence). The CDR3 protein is CCARSVIWGPTYEQYF. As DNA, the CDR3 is TGCTGTGCTAGGAGTGTCATATGGGGGCCCACCTACGAGCAGTACTTC.

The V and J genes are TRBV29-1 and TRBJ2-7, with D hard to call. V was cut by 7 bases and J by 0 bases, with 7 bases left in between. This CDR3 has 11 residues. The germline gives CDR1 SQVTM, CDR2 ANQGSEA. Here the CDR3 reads CSAIYSYEQYF. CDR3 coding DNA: TGCAGCGCTATATACTCCTACGAGCAGTACTTC.

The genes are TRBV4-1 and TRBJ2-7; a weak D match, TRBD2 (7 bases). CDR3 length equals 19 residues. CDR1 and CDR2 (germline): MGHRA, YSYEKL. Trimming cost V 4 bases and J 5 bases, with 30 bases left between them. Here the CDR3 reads CASSPSSPPAGARQDEQYF. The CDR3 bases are TGCGCCAGCAGCCCCTCTTCCCCCCCGGCGGGGGCACGGCAGGACGAGCAGTACTTC.

CDR3 coding DNA: TGTGCCAGCAGGGAGGAGGCTGGGGGGCGGTACGAGCAGTACTTC. Translation gives CASREEAGGRYEQYF. The chain is built from TRBV2 and TRBJ2-7; TRBD1 or TRBD2 may be the D gene (6 bases each). Germline-derived CDR1 and CDR2 are SNHLY and FYNNEI. The CDR3 has 15 amino acids. V was pared by 6 bases and J by 4 bases, with 19 bases between.

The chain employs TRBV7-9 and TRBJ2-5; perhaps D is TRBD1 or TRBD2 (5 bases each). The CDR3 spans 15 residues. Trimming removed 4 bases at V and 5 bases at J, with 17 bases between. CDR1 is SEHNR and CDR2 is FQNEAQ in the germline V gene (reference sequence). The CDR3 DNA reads TGTGCCAGCAGCTGGGCAAGGGGCTGGAGGGAGACCCAGTACTTC. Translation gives CASSWARGWRETQYF.

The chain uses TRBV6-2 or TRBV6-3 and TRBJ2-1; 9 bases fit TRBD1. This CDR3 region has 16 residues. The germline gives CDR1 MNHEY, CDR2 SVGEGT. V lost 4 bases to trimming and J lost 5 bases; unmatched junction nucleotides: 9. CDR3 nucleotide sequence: TGTGCCAGCAGTTTGCCCAGGACAGGGGTCCACAATGAGCAGTTCTTC. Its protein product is CASSLPRTGVHNEQFF.

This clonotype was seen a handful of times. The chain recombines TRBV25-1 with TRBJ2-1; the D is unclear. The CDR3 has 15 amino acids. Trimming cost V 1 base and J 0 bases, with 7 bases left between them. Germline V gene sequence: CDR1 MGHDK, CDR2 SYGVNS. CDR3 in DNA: TGTGCCAGCAGTGAATCGTGGGGCTCCTACAATGAGCAGTTCTTC. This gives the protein CASSESWGSYNEQFF. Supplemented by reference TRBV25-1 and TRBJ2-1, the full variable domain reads EADIYQTPRYLVIGTGKKITLECSQTMGHDKMYWYQQDPGMELHLIHYSYGVNSTEKGDLSSESTVSRIRTEHFPLTLESARPSHTSQYLCASSESWGSYNEQFFGPGTRLTVL.

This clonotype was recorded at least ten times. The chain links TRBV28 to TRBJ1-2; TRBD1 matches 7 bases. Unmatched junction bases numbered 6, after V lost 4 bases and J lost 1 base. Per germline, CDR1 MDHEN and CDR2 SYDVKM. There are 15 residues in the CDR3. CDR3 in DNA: TGTGCCAGCAGTTACCGGACAGGCGTTAACTATGGCTACACCTTC. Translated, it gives CASSYRTGVNYGYTF.

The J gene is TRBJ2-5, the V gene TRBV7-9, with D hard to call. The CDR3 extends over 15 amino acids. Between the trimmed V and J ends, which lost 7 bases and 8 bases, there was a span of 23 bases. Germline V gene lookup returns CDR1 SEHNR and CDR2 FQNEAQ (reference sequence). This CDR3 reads CASTDGIFFRGTQYF. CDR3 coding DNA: TGTGCCAGCACCGATGGGATCTTCTTCCGAGGCACCCAGTACTTC.

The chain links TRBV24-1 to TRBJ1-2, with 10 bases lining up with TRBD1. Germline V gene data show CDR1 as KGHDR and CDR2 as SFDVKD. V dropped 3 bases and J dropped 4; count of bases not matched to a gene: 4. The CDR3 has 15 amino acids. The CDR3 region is CATSDPDRGIYGYTF. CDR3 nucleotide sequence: TGTGCCACCAGTGATCCGGACAGGGGGATCTATGGCTACACCTTC.

CDR3 in DNA: TGTGCCAGCAGCCAAGATATGGGATCCTCTGGAAACACCATATATTTT. As protein: CASSQDMGSSGNTIYF. The chain is built from TRBV3-1 and TRBJ1-3; D is unresolved. V dropped 0 bases and J dropped 0 bases, with 9 bases sitting between them. Germline-derived CDR1 and CDR2 are LGHDT and YNNKEL (reference sequence). The CDR3 length is 16 residues.

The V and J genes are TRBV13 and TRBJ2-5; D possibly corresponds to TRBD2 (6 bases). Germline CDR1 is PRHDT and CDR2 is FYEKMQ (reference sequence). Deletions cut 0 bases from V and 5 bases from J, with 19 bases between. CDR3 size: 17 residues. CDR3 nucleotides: TGTGCCAGCAGCTTAGGCTGGTTAGCGGAAAGGCGGGAGACCCAGTACTTC. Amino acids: CASSLGWLAERRETQYF. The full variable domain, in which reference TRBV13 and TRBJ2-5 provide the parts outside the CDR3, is AAGVIQSPRHLIKEKRETATLKCYPIPRHDTVYWYQQGPGQDPQFLISFYEKMQSDKGSIPDRFSAQQFSDYHSELNMSSLELGDSALYFCASSLGWLAERRETQYFGPGTRLLVL.

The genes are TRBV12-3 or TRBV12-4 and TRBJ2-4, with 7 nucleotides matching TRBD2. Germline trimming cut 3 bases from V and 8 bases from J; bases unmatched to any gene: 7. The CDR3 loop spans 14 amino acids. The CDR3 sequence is CASSFPGRVDIQYF. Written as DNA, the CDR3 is TGTGCCAGCAGTTTTCCAGGGAGGGTTGACATTCAGTACTTC.

The CDR3 here is CASSPSITGRDTEAFF. The CDR3 nucleotides read TGTGCCAGCAGCCCTTCAATTACAGGGCGGGATACTGAAGCTTTCTTT. The chain uses TRBV4-2 and TRBJ1-1, with D maybe TRBD1 (6 bases). This CDR3 region has 16 residues. V gave up 4 bases and J gave up 5 bases, with 20 bases separating them. Germline values: CDR1 LGHNA, CDR2 YNFKEQ.